These 28 T cell receptor beta chains were sequenced from one sample in a study of T-cell memory formation after mild COVID-19. TCRdb reanalysed the 5' RACE reads using MiXCR and keeps one entry per CDR3 protein. In the table there are fewer than 350,000 distinct CDR3 sequences, over 15% of which are singletons. The sample consisted of PBMCs or a T cell subset sorted from them (not recorded which). These receptors were collected from a man aged 18 to 30 who had mild COVID-19 (a few samples of this study predate the infection). Cell type and time point are not known.

The V gene is TRBV4-2, the J gene TRBJ2-2; D possibly corresponds to TRBD2 (6 bases). Germline V lookup: CDR1 LGHNA, CDR2 YNFKEQ. The CDR3 length is 14 residues. V was clipped by 4 bases and J by 4 bases, with 10 bases between them. The CDR3 is CASSPRLVTGELFF. For the CDR3, the DNA is TGTGCCAGCAGCCCCCGACTAGTCACCGGGGAGCTGTTTTTT.

The gene calls are TRBV5-1 and TRBJ2-5, with D tentatively TRBD1 or TRBD2 (5 bases each). V was cut by 4 bases and J by 5 bases, with 12 bases left in between. CDR1 is SGHRS and CDR2 is YFSETQ in the germline V gene. The length of the CDR3 is 13 residues. In nucleotides, the CDR3 is TGCGCCAGCAGCAGGGACGCGCTCGAGACCCAGTACTTC. It specifies CASSRDALETQYF.

This clonotype was observed many times. This chain connects TRBV10-3 to TRBJ1-4; the match to TRBD1 covers 7 bases. The V gene's germline CDR1 is ENHRY and CDR2 SYGVKD. The V and J ends lost 5 bases and 3 bases, in that order; junction bases with no gene match: 6. The CDR3 covers 15 residues. The CDR3 DNA reads as TGTGCCATCAGTCCACAGGGGACCTCTAATGAAAAACTGTTTTTT. It translates to CAISPQGTSNEKLFF.

This clonotype has more than one count but fewer than ten. The rearrangement uses TRBV6-5 and TRBJ2-6; D unclear. CDR3 length: 15 residues. V was pared by 2 bases and J by 0 bases, with 5 bases between. Germline V gives CDR1 MNHEY, CDR2 SVGAGI. CDR3 sequence (DNA): TGTGCCAGCAGTTACGGTCCCTCTGGGGCCAACGTCCTGACTTTC. Its translation is CASSYGPSGANVLTF.

The rearrangement uses TRBV4-3 and TRBJ1-6, with D possibly matching TRBD1 (5 bases). V shed 6 bases and J shed 7 bases, with 19 bases lying between them. The CDR3 has 16 amino acids. CDR1 and CDR2 (germline): LGHNA, YSLEER. CDR3 nucleotide sequence: TGCGCCAGCAGACTTGATTCCGGGACTGAGAATTCACCCCTCCACTTT. This codes for CASRLDSGTENSPLHF.

The chain couples TRBV7-2 to TRBJ2-3; D could derive from TRBD1 or TRBD2 (6 bases each). Trimming took off 3 bases at V and 2 bases at J, with 12 bases between the two ends. Germline CDR1 SGHTA, CDR2 FQGNSA. This CDR3 spans 15 amino acids. DNA for the CDR3: TGTGCCAGCAGCTTTCGGGGGCCCACCACAGATACGCAGTATTTT. Its protein product is CASSFRGPTTDTQYF. Full variable domain (rest looked up from reference TRBV7-2 and TRBJ2-3): GAGVSQSPSNKVTEKGKDVELRCDPISGHTALYWYRQSLGQGLEFLIYFQGNSAPDKSGLPSDRFSAERTGGSVSTLTIQRTQQEDSAVYLCASSFRGPTTDTQYFGPGTRLTVL.

The chain uses TRBV4-3 and TRBJ2-1; D not certain. V lost 3 bases to trimming and J lost 6 bases, with 9 bases between them. CDR3 length equals 13 residues. CDR1 and CDR2 from the germline V gene are LGHNA and YSLEER. Here the CDR3 DNA reads TGCGCCAGCAGCCAGGGCCTCATCAATGAGCAGTTCTTC. As protein: CASSQGLINEQFF.

This clonotype was found once. The genes are TRBV21-1 and TRBJ1-2; the table calls TRBD1, which could not be checked here. TRBV21-1 is a documented pseudogene. The CDR3 runs 15 residues. The chain's CDR3 is CASSRSRYTGDGYTF. The CDR3 region has the DNA TGTGCCAGCAGCAGATCCAGGTATACAGGGGATGGCTACACCTTC.

The rearrangement links TRBV7-8 to TRBJ2-7, with 8 bases matching TRBD1. The CDR3 runs 16 residues. The trim removed 3 bases at V and 2 bases at J, leaving 9 bases unmatched. CDR1 is SGHVS and CDR2 is FQNEAQ in the germline V gene. CDR3 residues: CASSLPDGTGPYEQYF. CDR3 coding DNA: TGTGCCAGCAGCTTGCCCGACGGGACAGGCCCCTACGAGCAGTACTTC.

The genes are TRBV6-5 and TRBJ2-7, with TRBD1 as a possible D gene (5 bases). CDR1 and CDR2 (germline): MNHEY, SVGAGI. V was pared by 5 bases and J by 6 bases, with 14 bases between. The CDR3 contains 13 residues. This chain's CDR3 is CASSPLTDLEQYF. The CDR3 region has the DNA TGTGCCAGCAGTCCCCTGACAGATCTCGAGCAGTACTTC.

This clonotype was detected many times. This chain uses TRBV11-2 with TRBJ2-1; D is undetermined. CDR3 length: 14 amino acids. Germline values: CDR1 SGHAT, CDR2 FQNNGV. The V and J ends lost 0 bases and 8 bases respectively, with 11 bases between them. CDR3 bases: TGTGCCAGCAGCTTAGATCTGGGTCTGGATGAGCAGTTCTTC. Its translation is CASSLDLGLDEQFF.

This clonotype turned up a few times. The chain carries TRBV6-2 or TRBV6-3 and TRBJ1-1; D gene ambiguous. CDR1 and CDR2 (germline): MNHEY, SVGEGT. The CDR3 is made up of 14 amino acids. The germline V and J ends were trimmed by 2 bases and 7 bases, with 14 bases remaining between them. CDR3 nucleotides: TGTGCCAGCAGTTACCGGCCAGGATATTATGAAGCTTTCTTT. This encodes CASSYRPGYYEAFF.

To note about this clonotype: Compared with germline, one end of the junction differs, possibly owing to a read error. This sequence joins TRBV7-7 and TRBJ2-2, with TRBD1 identical over 8 bases. CDR1 SSHAT and CDR2 FNYEAQ come from the germline V gene (reference sequence). The CDR3 contains 16 residues. The CDR3 loop reads CASSPWTGRATGELFF. The DNA of the CDR3 is TGTGCTAGCAGCCCCTGGACAGGGCGTGCCACCGGGGAGCTGTTTTTT. Complete variable domain (other parts from reference TRBV7-7 and TRBJ2-2): GAGVSQSPRYKVTKRGQDVTLRCDPISSHATLYWYQQALGQGPEFLTYFNYEAQPDKSGLPSDRFSAERPEGSISTLTIQRTEQRDSAMYRCASSPWTGRATGELFFGEGSRLTVL.

In this sample, this clonotype turned up a few times. The V and J genes are TRBV7-9 and TRBJ1-6, with D possibly matching TRBD1 (5 bases). The CDR3 length is 14 residues. Trimming stripped 5 bases from V and 8 bases from J, with 13 bases between. CDR1 is SEHNR, CDR2 FQNEAQ, per germline (reference sequence). The CDR3 DNA is TGTGCCAGCAGCCTCAGGGCTGCCGATTCACCCCTCCACTTT. Protein: CASSLRAADSPLHF. The full variable domain, completed using reference TRBV7-9 and TRBJ1-6, is DTGVSQNPRHKITKRGQNVTFRCDPISEHNRLYWYRQTLGQGPEFLTYFQNEAQLEKSRLLSDRFSAERPKGSFSTLEIQRTEQGDSAMYLCASSLRAADSPLHFGNGTRLTVT.

The sample holds a few counts of this clonotype. This rearrangement joins TRBV20-1 to TRBJ2-3; TRBD2 matches 11 bases. This CDR3 is 15 amino acids long. V lost 5 bases, J lost 5 bases, and 9 bases stayed unmatched. Looked up from germline, CDR1 is DFQATT and CDR2 is SNEGSKA (reference sequence). The CDR3, as DNA: TGCAGTGCTGGATCTAGCGGGGGGATACAAGATACGCAGTATTTT. Translated: CSAGSSGGIQDTQYF.

The chain joins TRBV24-1 to TRBJ1-5; D call uncertain. Germline values: CDR1 KGHDR, CDR2 SFDVKD. V was shortened by 2 bases and J by 0 bases, with 4 bases between the two germline ends. The CDR3 consists of 14 residues. The CDR3 is CATSDWGSNQPQHF. In DNA form, the CDR3 reads TGTGCCACCAGTGATTGGGGTAGCAATCAGCCCCAGCATTTT.

This chain links TRBV6-5 with TRBJ1-4; possibly TRBD1 for D (5 bases). V was cut by 2 bases and J by 9 bases, with 13 bases left in between. Looked up from germline, CDR1 is MNHEY and CDR2 is SVGAGI. The CDR3 loop spans 14 amino acids. The DNA for the CDR3 is TGTGCCAGCAGTTACCAGGGTGCCTGGCAAAAACTGTTTTTT. It specifies CASSYQGAWQKLFF.

This clonotype was observed a few times. CDR3: CASSQDAGLRGGYTF. DNA of the CDR3: TGCGCCAGCAGCCAAGATGCGGGGTTACGGGGTGGCTACACCTTC. The chain uses TRBV4-1 and TRBJ1-2; D unclear. The CDR3 spans 15 residues. With 0 bases removed from V and 7 bases from J, the gap between germline ends came to 15 bases. CDR1 MGHRA and CDR2 YSYEKL come from the germline V gene.

This clonotype has only one observation. CDR3 nucleotides: TGTGCCAGCTCACACGGGAGTCCCACAGATACGCAGTATTTT. Protein product: CASSHGSPTDTQYF. This chain connects TRBV18 to TRBJ2-3, with a tentative D call TRBD2 (6 bases). The CDR3 is 14 residues long. V was shortened by 4 bases and J by 2 bases, with 10 bases between the two germline ends. Germline-derived CDR1 and CDR2 are KGHSH and LQKENI.

The V gene is TRBV12-3 or TRBV12-4, the J gene TRBJ1-5; TRBD1 aligns across 10 bases. The CDR3 runs 16 residues. V dropped 4 bases and J dropped 4; count of bases not matched to a gene: 7. CDR3 loop: CASSSRGQGVNQPQHF. CDR3 bases: TGTGCCAGCAGTTCTAGAGGACAGGGGGTTAATCAGCCCCAGCATTTT.

The V gene is TRBV15, the J gene TRBJ2-1; a possible D gene is TRBD1 (5 bases). Trimming left V 1 base short and J 8 bases short, with 18 bases between. This CDR3 is built from 16 residues. Germline loops: CDR1 LNHNV, CDR2 YYDKDF (reference sequence). For the CDR3, the DNA is TGTGCCACCAGCAGAGGAGATTATGGCCAAGGGGATGAGCAGTTCTTC. It translates to CATSRGDYGQGDEQFF.

The V gene is TRBV9, the J gene TRBJ1-1; 9 bases match TRBD1. The germline gives CDR1 SGDLS, CDR2 YYNGEE. Trimming at V came to 8 bases and at J to 0 bases, leaving 8 bases not matched to a gene. The CDR3 length is 15 residues. The CDR3 region is CASCRTGDLNTEAFF. Here the CDR3 DNA reads TGTGCCAGTTGTCGGACAGGGGATTTGAACACTGAAGCTTTCTTT. Supplemented by reference TRBV9 and TRBJ1-1, the full variable domain reads DSGVTQTPKHLITATGQRVTLRCSPRSGDLSVYWYQQSLDQGLQFLIQYYNGEERAKGNILERFSAQQFPDLHSELNLSSLELGDSALYFCASCRTGDLNTEAFFGQGTRLTVV.

This clonotype showed up many times. The V gene is TRBV25-1, the J gene TRBJ2-5; either TRBD1 or TRBD2 may supply D (5 bases each). Trimming removed 5 bases at V and 1 base at J, with 8 bases between. The germline V gene has CDR1 MGHDK and CDR2 SYGVNS. The CDR3 contains 13 residues. CDR3 in amino acids: CASSRGAQETQYF. CDR3 in DNA: TGTGCCAGCAGTCGGGGCGCCCAAGAGACCCAGTACTTC.

The sample holds a few counts of this clonotype. This chain uses TRBV12-3 or TRBV12-4 with TRBJ1-2; the D gene is possibly TRBD1 (5 bases). V was cut by 6 bases and J by 0 bases, with 8 bases left in between. The CDR3 totals 13 residues. In DNA form, the CDR3 reads TGTGCCAGCAGCTCGGACACTAACTATGGCTACACCTTC. The encoded protein is CASSSDTNYGYTF.

This rearrangement joins TRBV7-8 to TRBJ1-1, with D maybe TRBD1 (6 bases). Germline values: CDR1 SGHVS, CDR2 FQNEAQ. The CDR3 spans 14 residues. Trimming took off 0 bases at V and 7 bases at J, with 12 bases between the two ends. The CDR3 DNA follows: TGTGCCAGCAGCTTAGCTACAGGGATTGGTGAAGCTTTCTTT. Protein: CASSLATGIGEAFF.

The chain carries TRBV9 and TRBJ2-3; possibly TRBD2 for D (5 bases). The CDR3 totals 17 residues. With 0 bases removed from V and 0 bases from J, the gap between germline ends came to 14 bases. Germline values: CDR1 SGDLS, CDR2 YYNGEE. CDR3 DNA: TGTGCCAGCAGCGTAGGAGGAGGCAGAGATAGCACAGATACGCAGTATTTT. Translated, it gives CASSVGGGRDSTDTQYF. Together with reference TRBV9 and TRBJ2-3, the CDR3 gives the full variable domain: DSGVTQTPKHLITATGQRVTLRCSPRSGDLSVYWYQQSLDQGLQFLIQYYNGEERAKGNILERFSAQQFPDLHSELNLSSLELGDSALYFCASSVGGGRDSTDTQYFGPGTRLTVL.

This chain joins TRBV28 and TRBJ1-1, with TRBD1 matching over 7 bases. J was trimmed by 6 bases and V by 2 bases; bases with no gene match: 9. Germline values: CDR1 MDHEN, CDR2 SYDVKM. There are 15 residues in the CDR3. For the CDR3, the DNA is TGTGCCAGCAGTTTAGGAGACAGGGAAACACCTGAAGCTTTCTTT. Its translation: CASSLGDRETPEAFF. The whole variable domain, remainder taken from reference TRBV28 and TRBJ1-1, is DVKVTQSSRYLVKRTGEKVFLECVQDMDHENMFWYRQDPGLGLRLIYFSYDVKMKEKGDIPEGYSVSREKKERFSLILESASTNQTSMYLCASSLGDRETPEAFFGQGTRLTVV.

The rearrangement links TRBV7-8 to TRBJ1-1, with 8 bases fitting TRBD1. CDR1 is SGHVS and CDR2 is FQNEAQ in the germline V gene. The V gene end was trimmed by 5 bases and the J gene end by 8 bases; junction bases not matched to a gene: 4. The CDR3 loop spans 12 amino acids. DNA of the CDR3: TGTGCCAGCAGCAACAGGGACAGGGAAGCTTTCTTT. It encodes CASSNRDREAFF.